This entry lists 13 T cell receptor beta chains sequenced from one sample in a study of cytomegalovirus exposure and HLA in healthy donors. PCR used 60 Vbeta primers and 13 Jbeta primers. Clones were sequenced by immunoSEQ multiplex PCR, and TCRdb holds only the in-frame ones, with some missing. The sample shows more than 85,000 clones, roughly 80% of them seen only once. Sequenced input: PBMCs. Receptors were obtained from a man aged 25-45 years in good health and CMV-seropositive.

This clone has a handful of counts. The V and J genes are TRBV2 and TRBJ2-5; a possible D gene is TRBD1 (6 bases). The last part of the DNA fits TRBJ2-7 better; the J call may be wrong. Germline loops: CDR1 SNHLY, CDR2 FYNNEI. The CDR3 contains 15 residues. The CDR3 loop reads CASSEVPGASYEQYF. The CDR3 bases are TGTGCCAGCAGTGAAGTTCCAGGGGCCTCCTACGAGCAGTACTTC.

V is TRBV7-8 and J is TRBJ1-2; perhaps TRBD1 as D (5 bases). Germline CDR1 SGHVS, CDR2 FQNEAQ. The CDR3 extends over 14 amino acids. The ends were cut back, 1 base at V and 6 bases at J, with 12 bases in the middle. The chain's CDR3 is CASSLVSGIDGYTF. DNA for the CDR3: TGTGCCAGCAGCTTAGTATCAGGGATCGATGGCTACACCTTC.

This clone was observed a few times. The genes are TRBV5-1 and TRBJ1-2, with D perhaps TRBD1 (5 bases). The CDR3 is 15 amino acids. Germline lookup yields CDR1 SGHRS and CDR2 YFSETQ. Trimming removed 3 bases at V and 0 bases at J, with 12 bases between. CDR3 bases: TGCGCCAGCAGCTCGGGCAGGGCAGCTAACTATGGCTACACCTTC. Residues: CASSSGRAANYGYTF.

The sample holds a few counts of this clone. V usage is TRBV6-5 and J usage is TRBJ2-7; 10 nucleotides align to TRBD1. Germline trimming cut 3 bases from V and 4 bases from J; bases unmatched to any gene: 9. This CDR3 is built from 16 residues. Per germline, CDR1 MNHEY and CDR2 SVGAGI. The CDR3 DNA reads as TGTGCCAGCAGTTATCCCAGCGGGACAGGGGCGTACGAGCAGTACTTC. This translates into CASSYPSGTGAYEQYF.

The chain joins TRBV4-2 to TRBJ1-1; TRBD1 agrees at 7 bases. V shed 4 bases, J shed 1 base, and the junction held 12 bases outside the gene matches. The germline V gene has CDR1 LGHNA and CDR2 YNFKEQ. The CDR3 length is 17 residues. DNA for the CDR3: TGTGCCAGCAGCCTCAATCCTTGGACAGGAGAGAACACTGAAGCTTTCTTT. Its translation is CASSLNPWTGENTEAFF.

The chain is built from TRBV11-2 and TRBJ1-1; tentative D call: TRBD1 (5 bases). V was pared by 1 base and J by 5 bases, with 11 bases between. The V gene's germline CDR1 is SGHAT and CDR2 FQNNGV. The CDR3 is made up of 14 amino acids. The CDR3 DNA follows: TGTGCCAGCAGCTTAGTGGCAGGGTCGACTGAAGCTTTCTTT. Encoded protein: CASSLVAGSTEAFF.

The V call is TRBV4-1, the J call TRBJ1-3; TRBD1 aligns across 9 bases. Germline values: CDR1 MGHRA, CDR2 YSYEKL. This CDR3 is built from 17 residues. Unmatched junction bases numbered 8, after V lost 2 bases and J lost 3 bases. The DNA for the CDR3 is TGCGCCAGCAGCCAACGACCACAGGGGGCAGGTGGAAACACCATATATTTT. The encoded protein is CASSQRPQGAGGNTIYF.

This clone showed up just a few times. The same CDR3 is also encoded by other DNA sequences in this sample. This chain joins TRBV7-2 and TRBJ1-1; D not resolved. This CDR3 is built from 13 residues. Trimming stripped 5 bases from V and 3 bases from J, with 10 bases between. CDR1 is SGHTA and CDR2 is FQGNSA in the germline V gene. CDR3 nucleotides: TGTGCCAGCAGCCTCGTAACAGACACTGAAGCTTTCTTT. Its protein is CASSLVTDTEAFF.

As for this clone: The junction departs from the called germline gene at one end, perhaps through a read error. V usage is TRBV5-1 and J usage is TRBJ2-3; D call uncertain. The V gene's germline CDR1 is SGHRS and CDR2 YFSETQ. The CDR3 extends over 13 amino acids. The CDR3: CASSPWSRDTQYF. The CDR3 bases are TGCGCCAGCAGCCCCTGGAGCAGAGATACGCAGTATTTT.

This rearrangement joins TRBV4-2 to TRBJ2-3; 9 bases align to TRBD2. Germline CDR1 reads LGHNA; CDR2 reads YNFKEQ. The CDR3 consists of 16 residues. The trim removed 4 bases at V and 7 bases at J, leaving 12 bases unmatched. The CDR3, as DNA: TGTGCCAGCAGCCGCCGGGGCGGGGGGGGCCAAAATACGCAGTATTTT. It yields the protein CASSRRGGGGQNTQYF.

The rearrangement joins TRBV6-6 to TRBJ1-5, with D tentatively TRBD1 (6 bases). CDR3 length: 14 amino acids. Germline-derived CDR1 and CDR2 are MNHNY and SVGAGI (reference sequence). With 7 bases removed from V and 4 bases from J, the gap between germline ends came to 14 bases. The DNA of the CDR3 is TGTGCCAGCAACACAGGGTCGTGGAATCAGCCCCAGCATTTT. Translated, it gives CASNTGSWNQPQHF.

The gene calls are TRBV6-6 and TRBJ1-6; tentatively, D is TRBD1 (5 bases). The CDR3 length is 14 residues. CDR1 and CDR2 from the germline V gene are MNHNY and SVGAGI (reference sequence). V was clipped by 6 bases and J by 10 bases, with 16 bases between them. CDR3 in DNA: TGTGCCAGCAGCGAACAGGTTTCAGGATCACCCCTCCACTTT. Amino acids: CASSEQVSGSPLHF.

The CDR3 bases are TGTGCCAGCAGCTTAGAGGTGTGGAGGAACACTGAAGCTTTCTTT. Its translation is CASSLEVWRNTEAFF. The chain joins TRBV11-2 to TRBJ1-1, with D uncertain. Trimming left V 0 bases short and J 1 base short, with 9 bases between. From germline, CDR1 is SGHAT and CDR2 FQNNGV. This CDR3 spans 15 amino acids.